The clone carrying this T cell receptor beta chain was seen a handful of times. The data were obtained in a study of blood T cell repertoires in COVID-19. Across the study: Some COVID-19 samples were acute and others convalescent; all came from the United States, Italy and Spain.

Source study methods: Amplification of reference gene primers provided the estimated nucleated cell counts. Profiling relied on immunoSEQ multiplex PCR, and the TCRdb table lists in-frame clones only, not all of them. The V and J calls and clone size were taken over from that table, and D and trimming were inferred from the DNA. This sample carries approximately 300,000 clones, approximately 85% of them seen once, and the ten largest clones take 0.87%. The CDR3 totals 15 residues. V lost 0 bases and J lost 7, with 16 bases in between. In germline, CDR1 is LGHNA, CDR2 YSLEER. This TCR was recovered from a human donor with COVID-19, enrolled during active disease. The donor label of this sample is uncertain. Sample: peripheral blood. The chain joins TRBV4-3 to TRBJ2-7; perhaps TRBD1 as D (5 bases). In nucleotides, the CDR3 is TGCGCCAGCAGCCAAGATTGGGGCTGGCGTGGAGAGCAGTACTTC. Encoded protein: CASSQDWGWRGEQYF.